These 10 T cell receptor beta chains originate from one sample sequenced in a study of shared clonotypes between healthy human individuals. Data came from immunoSEQ multiplex PCR; TCRdb stores just in-frame clones and leaves some out. This repertoire shows millions of clones, approximately 90% found once; its top ten account for roughly 0.14%. The specimen sequenced was naive CD4+ T cells sorted from blood. The subset is: CD45RA+ positively selected. The source is a man aged 18 to 29 in good health.

The rearrangement joins TRBV7-2 to TRBJ2-5, with 10 positions matching TRBD2. V gave up 5 bases and J gave up 5 bases; unmatched junction bases: 8. This CDR3 is built from 15 residues. Germline V lookup: CDR1 SGHTA, CDR2 FQGNSA. This chain's CDR3 is CASSPAGGQHETQYF. The CDR3 DNA follows: TGTGCCAGCAGCCCAGCGGGGGGGCAGCATGAGACCCAGTACTTC.

V gene TRBV13 combines with J gene TRBJ2-5, with a possible D match to TRBD1 (5 bases). Germline lookup yields CDR1 PRHDT and CDR2 FYEKMQ (reference sequence). The V end was cut by 3 bases, the J end by 2 bases, with 10 bases between. There are 14 residues in the CDR3. CDR3 amino acids: CASSFRQKQETQYF. The CDR3 nucleotides read TGTGCCAGCAGCTTTAGACAGAAGCAAGAGACCCAGTACTTC.

This chain links TRBV21-1 with TRBJ1-1. TRBV21-1 is an annotated pseudogene. This CDR3 is built from 17 residues. CDR3 loop: CAQNVCGLANLNTEAFF. DNA for the CDR3: TGTGCCCAAAACGTCTGTGGGCTAGCAAATCTGAACACTGAAGCTTTCTTT.

This rearrangement joins TRBV10-3 to TRBJ1-4; D is uncertain. The CDR3 has 14 amino acids. CDR1 is ENHRY and CDR2 is SYGVKD in the germline V gene. V was cut by 10 bases and J by 4 bases, with 16 bases left in between. The CDR3 DNA sequence: TGTGCCACCGCTGCGGGAAGGAGTAATGAAAAACTGTTTTTT. Encoded protein: CATAAGRSNEKLFF.

This clone came up once. The rearrangement uses TRBV10-1 and TRBJ2-7; D perhaps matches TRBD2 (5 bases). Germline V gene sequence: CDR1 WNHNN, CDR2 SYGVQD (reference sequence). V dropped 2 bases and J dropped 7 bases, with 15 bases sitting between them. The CDR3 is made up of 14 amino acids. The DNA of the CDR3 is TGCGCCAGCAGTGAGGGCGGGTTCTTCAGGGAGCAGTACTTC. This translates into CASSEGGFFREQYF.

This clone was counted once. In DNA, the CDR3 is TGCGCCAGCAGTGCCCCCGACAGGGGGCGGACTGAAGCTTTCTTT. This gives the protein CASSAPDRGRTEAFF. This rearrangement joins TRBV10-2 to TRBJ1-1, with 10 bases that match TRBD1. CDR3 length: 15 residues. Germline assignment: CDR1 WSHSY and CDR2 SAAADI. V dropped 4 bases and J dropped 5; count of bases not matched to a gene: 7.

The chain links TRBV2 to TRBJ2-2; D uncertain. Trimming took 2 bases from V and 6 from J, leaving 7 bases between them. CDR3 length: 13 residues. Germline V gene sequence: CDR1 SNHLY, CDR2 FYNNEI. CDR3: CASSELGSGELFF. The CDR3 DNA reads TGTGCCAGCAGTGAATTGGGGTCCGGGGAGCTGTTTTTT.

The chain employs TRBV5-1 and TRBJ1-1; a weak D match, TRBD1 (5 bases). Germline values: CDR1 SGHRS, CDR2 YFSETQ. The CDR3 consists of 15 residues. V lost 2 bases and J lost 1, with 12 bases in between. The CDR3 here is CASSFTWTSNTEAFF. The DNA for the CDR3 is TGCGCCAGCAGCTTTACTTGGACATCGAACACTGAAGCTTTCTTT.

The V call is TRBV6-5, the J call TRBJ2-7; D call uncertain. CDR1 and CDR2 (germline): MNHEY, SVGAGI. Trimming pared 6 bases from V and 5 bases from J, leaving 14 bases between. This CDR3 contains 13 residues. Here the CDR3 reads CASSRGETHEQYF. The CDR3 DNA sequence: TGTGCCAGCAGCCGTGGAGAGACGCACGAGCAGTACTTC.

Notes on this clone: The identical CDR3 is also encoded by other nucleotide sequences in the sample. This sequence joins TRBV18 and TRBJ2-7; the match to TRBD2 covers 8 bases. The J segment lost 4 bases and the V segment lost 5 bases, leaving 4 bases of the junction unmatched. The CDR3 covers 13 residues. Germline assignment: CDR1 KGHSH and CDR2 LQKENI. The CDR3 reads CASSTSGSYEQYF. CDR3 coding DNA: TGTGCCAGCTCAACCAGCGGGAGTTACGAGCAGTACTTC.